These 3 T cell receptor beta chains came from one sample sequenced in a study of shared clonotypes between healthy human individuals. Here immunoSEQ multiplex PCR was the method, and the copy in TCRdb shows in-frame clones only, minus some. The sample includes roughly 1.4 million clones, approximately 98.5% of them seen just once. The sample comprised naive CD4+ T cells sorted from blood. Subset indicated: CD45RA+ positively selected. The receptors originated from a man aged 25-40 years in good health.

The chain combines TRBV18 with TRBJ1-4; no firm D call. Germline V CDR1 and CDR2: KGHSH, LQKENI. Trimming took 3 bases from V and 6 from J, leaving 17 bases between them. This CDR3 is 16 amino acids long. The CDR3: CASSPSTFTTYEKLFF. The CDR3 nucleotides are TGTGCCAGCTCACCCTCAACGTTCACCACCTATGAAAAACTGTTTTTT.

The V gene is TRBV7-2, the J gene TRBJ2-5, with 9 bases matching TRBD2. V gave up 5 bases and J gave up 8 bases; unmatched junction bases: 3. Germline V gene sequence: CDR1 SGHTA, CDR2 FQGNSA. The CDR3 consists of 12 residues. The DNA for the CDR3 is TGTGCCAGCAGCACGGGACTAGCCACCCAGTACTTC. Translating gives CASSTGLATQYF.

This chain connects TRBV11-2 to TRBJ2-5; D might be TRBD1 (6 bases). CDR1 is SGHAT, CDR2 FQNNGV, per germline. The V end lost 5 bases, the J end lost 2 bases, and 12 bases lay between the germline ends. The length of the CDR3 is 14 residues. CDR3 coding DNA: TGTGCCAGCAGCGTAAATACAGGGCAAGAGACCCAGTACTTC. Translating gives CASSVNTGQETQYF.